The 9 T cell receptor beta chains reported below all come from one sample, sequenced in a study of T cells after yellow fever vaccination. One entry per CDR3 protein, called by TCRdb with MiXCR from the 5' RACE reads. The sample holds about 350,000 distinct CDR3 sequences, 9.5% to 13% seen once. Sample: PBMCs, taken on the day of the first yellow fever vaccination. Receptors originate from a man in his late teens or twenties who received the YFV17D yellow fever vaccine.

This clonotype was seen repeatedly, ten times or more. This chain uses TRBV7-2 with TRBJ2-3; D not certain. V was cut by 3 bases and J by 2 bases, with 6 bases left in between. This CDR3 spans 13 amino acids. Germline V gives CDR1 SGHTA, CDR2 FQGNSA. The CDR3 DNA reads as TGTGCCAGCAGCTTTGGACCCACAGATACGCAGTATTTT. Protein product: CASSFGPTDTQYF.

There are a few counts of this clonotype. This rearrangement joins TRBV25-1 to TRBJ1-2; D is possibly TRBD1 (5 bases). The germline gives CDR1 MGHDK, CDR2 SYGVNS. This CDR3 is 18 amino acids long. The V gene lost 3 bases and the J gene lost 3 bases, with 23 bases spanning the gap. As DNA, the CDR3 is TGTGCCAGCAGTGATCTGCCAGGGTCAGCCATAGGAGACTATGGCTACACCTTC. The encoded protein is CASSDLPGSAIGDYGYTF.

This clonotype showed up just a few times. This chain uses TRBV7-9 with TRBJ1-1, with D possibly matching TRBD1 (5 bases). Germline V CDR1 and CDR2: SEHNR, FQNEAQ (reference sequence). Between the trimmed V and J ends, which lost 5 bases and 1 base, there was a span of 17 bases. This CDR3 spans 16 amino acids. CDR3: CASSPPLGGWNTEAFF. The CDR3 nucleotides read TGTGCCAGCAGCCCACCCCTTGGGGGATGGAACACTGAAGCTTTCTTT.

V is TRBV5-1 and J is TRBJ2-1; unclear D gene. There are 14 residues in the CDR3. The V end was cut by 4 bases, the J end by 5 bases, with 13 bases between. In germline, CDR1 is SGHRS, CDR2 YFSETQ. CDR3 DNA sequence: TGCGCCAGCAGCCCTGGACGGCGAGACAATGAGCAGTTCTTC. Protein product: CASSPGRRDNEQFF.

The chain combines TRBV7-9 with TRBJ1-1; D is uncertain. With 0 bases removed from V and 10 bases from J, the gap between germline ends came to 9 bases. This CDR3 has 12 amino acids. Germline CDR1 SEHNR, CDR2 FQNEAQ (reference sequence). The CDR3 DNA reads TGTGCCAGCAGCTTAGCGTCGAGTTCAGCTTTCTTT. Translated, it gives CASSLASSSAFF.

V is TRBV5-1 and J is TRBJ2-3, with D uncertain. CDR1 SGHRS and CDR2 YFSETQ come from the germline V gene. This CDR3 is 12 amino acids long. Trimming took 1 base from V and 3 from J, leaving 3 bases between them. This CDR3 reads CASSLLTDTQYF. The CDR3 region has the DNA TGCGCCAGCAGCTTGCTTACAGATACGCAGTATTTT.

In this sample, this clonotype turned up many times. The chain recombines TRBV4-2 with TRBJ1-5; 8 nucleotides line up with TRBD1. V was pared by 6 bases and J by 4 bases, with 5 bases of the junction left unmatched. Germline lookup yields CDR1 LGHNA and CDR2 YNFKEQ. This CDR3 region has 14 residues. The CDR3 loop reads CASSEDRGNQPQHF. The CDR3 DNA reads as TGTGCCAGCAGTGAAGACAGGGGAAATCAGCCCCAGCATTTT.

The CDR3 bases are TGTGCCAGCAGCTTCGGGCAGTACAACTATGGCTACACCTTC. Protein product: CASSFGQYNYGYTF. The rearrangement uses TRBV7-9 and TRBJ1-2; D is ambiguous. Germline lookup yields CDR1 SEHNR and CDR2 FQNEAQ (reference sequence). V was cut by 3 bases and J by 2 bases, with 10 bases left in between. The CDR3 length is 14 residues.

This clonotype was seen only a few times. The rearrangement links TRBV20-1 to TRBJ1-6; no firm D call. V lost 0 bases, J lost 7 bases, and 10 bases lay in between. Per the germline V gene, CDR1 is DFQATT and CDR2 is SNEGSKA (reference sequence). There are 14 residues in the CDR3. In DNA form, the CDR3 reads TGCAGTGCTAGAGATCTAGGGCTAAATTCACCCCTCCACTTT. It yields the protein CSARDLGLNSPLHF.